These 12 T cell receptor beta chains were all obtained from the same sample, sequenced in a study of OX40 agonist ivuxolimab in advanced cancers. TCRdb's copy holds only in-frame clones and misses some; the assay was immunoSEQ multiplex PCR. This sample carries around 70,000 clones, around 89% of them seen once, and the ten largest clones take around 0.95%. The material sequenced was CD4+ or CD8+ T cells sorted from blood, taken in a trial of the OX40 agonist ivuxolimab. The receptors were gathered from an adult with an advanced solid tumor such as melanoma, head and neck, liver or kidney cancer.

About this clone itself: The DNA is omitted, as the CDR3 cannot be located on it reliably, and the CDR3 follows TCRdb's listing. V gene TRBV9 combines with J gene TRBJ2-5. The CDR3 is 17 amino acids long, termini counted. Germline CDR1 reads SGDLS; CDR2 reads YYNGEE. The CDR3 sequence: CASSVGISGPDSYEQYF.

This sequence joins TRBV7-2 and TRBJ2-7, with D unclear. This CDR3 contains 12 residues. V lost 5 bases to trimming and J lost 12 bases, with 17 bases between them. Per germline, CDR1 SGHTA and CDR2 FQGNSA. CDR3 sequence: CASSRWAFVRYF. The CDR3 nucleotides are TGTGCCAGCAGCCGGTGGGCTTTTGTTCGGTACTTC. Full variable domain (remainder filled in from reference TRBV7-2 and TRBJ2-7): GAGVSQSPSNKVTEKGKDVELRCDPISGHTALYWYRQSLGQGLEFLIYFQGNSAPDKSGLPSDRFSAERTGGSVSTLTIQRTQQEDSAVYLCASSRWAFVRYFGPGTRLTVT.

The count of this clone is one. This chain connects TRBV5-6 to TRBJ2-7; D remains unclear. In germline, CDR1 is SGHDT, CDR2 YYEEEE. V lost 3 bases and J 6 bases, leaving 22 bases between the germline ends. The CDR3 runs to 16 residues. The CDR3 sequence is CASSSRPLRASFEQYF. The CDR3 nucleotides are TGTGCCAGCAGCTCTCGACCTCTACGGGCCTCATTCGAGCAGTACTTC.

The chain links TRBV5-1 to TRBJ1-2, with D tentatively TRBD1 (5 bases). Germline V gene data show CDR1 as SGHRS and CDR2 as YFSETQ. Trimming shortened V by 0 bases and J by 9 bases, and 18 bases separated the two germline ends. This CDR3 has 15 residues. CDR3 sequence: CASSLVPDPGTSYTF. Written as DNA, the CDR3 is TGCGCCAGCAGCTTGGTCCCGGACCCGGGGACGAGCTACACCTTC.

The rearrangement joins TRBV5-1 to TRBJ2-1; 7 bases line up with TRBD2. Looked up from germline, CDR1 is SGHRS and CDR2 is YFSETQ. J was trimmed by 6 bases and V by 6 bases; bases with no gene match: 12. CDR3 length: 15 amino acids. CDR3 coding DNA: TGCGCCAGCATGCGGACTAGGCCCCAGGGCAATGAGCAGTTCTTC. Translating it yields CASMRTRPQGNEQFF.

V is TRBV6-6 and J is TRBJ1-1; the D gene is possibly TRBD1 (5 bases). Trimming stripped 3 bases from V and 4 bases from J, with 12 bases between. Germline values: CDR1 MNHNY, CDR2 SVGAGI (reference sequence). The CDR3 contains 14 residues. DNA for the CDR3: TGTGCCAGCAGTTATGGGGGGAGCGGCACTGAAGCTTTCTTT. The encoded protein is CASSYGGSGTEAFF.

CDR3 region: CATRLNSQRGGELFF. CDR3 DNA: TGTGCCACCCGTCTTAATTCGCAACGCGGCGGGGAGCTGTTTTTT. This chain connects TRBV6-5 to TRBJ2-2, with D hard to call. The CDR3 is 15 residues long. In germline, CDR1 is MNHEY, CDR2 SVGAGI. The V end lost 10 bases, the J end lost 7 bases, and 22 bases lay between the germline ends.

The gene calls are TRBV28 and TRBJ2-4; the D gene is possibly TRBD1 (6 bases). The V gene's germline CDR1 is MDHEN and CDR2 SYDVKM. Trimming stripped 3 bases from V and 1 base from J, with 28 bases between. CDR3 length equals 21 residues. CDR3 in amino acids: CASSFLGSGPQGGLAKNIQYF. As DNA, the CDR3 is TGTGCCAGCAGTTTTTTGGGGTCGGGACCCCAAGGGGGTTTGGCCAAAAACATTCAGTACTTC.

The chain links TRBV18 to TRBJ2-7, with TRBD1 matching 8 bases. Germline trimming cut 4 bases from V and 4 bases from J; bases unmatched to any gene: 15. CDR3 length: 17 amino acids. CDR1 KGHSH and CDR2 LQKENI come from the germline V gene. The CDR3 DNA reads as TGTGCCAGCTCACTAATGCGGTTTCAGGGGGCGCGATACGAGCAGTACTTC. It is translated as CASSLMRFQGARYEQYF.

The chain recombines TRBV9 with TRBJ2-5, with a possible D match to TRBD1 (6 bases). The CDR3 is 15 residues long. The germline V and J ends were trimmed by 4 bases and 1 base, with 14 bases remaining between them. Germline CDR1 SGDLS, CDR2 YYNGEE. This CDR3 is CASSRGGRSQETQYF. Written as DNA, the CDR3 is TGTGCCAGCAGCCGTGGGGGCAGGAGCCAAGAGACCCAGTACTTC.

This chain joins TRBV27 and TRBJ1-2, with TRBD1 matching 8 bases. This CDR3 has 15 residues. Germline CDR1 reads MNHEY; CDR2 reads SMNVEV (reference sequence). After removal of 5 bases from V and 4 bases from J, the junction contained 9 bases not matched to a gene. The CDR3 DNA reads TGTGCCAGCAGTCCCCGGGACAGGCCTTCCTATGGCTACACCTTC. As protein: CASSPRDRPSYGYTF.

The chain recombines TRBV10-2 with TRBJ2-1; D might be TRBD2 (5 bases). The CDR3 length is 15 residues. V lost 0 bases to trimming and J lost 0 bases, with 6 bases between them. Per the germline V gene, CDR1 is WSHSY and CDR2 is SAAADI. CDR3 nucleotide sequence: TGCGCCAGCAGTGAGTCGAGCGGCTCCTACAATGAGCAGTTCTTC. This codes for CASSESSGSYNEQFF.